Following are 28 T cell receptor beta chains from one sample sequenced in a study of human thymus T cells. Surgeons resected thymus tissue during corrective heart surgery. Generated by immunoSEQ multiplex PCR, the TCRdb table keeps only in-frame clones and is missing some. The sample includes about 78,000 clones, around 96% of them seen just once. The specimen sequenced was thymus tissue. The receptors originated from a boy under two years old with a congenital heart defect but otherwise immunologically healthy.

The chain couples TRBV28 to TRBJ2-3; either TRBD1 or TRBD2 may supply D (5 bases each). This CDR3 comprises 17 residues. Trimming removed 5 bases at V and 1 base at J, with 19 bases between. The V gene's germline CDR1 is MDHEN and CDR2 SYDVKM. The DNA for the CDR3 is TGTGCCAGCAGTATGATAGGGACCAAAGTTGGCACAGATACGCAGTATTTT. Amino acid sequence: CASSMIGTKVGTDTQYF.

The chain is built from TRBV5-1 and TRBJ2-1, with 8 bases that match TRBD1. Germline assignment: CDR1 SGHRS and CDR2 YFSETQ. This CDR3 has 15 amino acids. Trimming removed 4 bases from V and 2 bases from J; junction bases left unmatched: 5. The DNA of the CDR3 is TGCGCCAGCAGCACGATGACAGGGGCCTACAATGAGCAGTTCTTC. It encodes CASSTMTGAYNEQFF.

This chain links TRBV30 with TRBJ1-1, with TRBD1 as a possible D gene (5 bases). V was shortened by 8 bases and J by 4 bases, with 11 bases between the two germline ends. Germline assignment: CDR1 GTSNPN and CDR2 SVGIG (reference sequence). This CDR3 region has 11 residues. The CDR3 loop reads CAQDQGTEAFF. The CDR3 coding sequence is TGTGCCCAGGACCAGGGCACTGAAGCTTTCTTT.

The V gene is TRBV7-2, the J gene TRBJ2-6, with 15 bases lining up with TRBD2. Germline CDR1 reads SGHTA; CDR2 reads FQGNSA. Unmatched junction bases numbered 11, after V lost 11 bases and J lost 0 bases. The CDR3 loop spans 19 amino acids. This CDR3 reads CAGNGTSGRLISGANVLTF. CDR3 nucleotides: TGTGCCGGTAACGGGACTAGCGGGAGGTTGATCTCTGGGGCCAACGTCCTGACTTTC.

The rearrangement joins TRBV7-9 to TRBJ1-4; TRBD1 matches 8 bases. Looked up from germline, CDR1 is SEHNR and CDR2 is FQNEAQ (reference sequence). The CDR3 totals 17 residues. Germline trimming cut 3 bases from V and 4 bases from J; bases unmatched to any gene: 10. Here the CDR3 reads CASSLRTPGQDNEKLFF. The CDR3 DNA reads as TGTGCCAGCAGCTTGCGGACGCCGGGACAGGATAATGAAAAACTGTTTTTT.

This chain connects TRBV5-1 to TRBJ1-2, with D unresolved. V shed 3 bases and J shed 1 base, with 7 bases lying between them. Germline lookup yields CDR1 SGHRS and CDR2 YFSETQ. The CDR3 totals 13 residues. CDR3 DNA: TGCGCCAGCAGCTCAGCTATTAACTATGGCTACACCTTC. Translating it yields CASSSAINYGYTF.

The genes are TRBV9 and TRBJ2-3, with D possibly TRBD2 on 5 matching bases. Trimming shortened V by 3 bases and J by 6 bases, and 8 bases separated the two germline ends. Per germline, CDR1 SGDLS and CDR2 YYNGEE. The CDR3 is 12 residues long. The CDR3 sequence: CASSDSGDTQYF. In DNA, the CDR3 is TGTGCCAGCAGCGACTCGGGGGATACGCAGTATTTT.

The rearrangement joins TRBV13 to TRBJ1-4, with a weak D call TRBD1 (6 bases). Germline CDR1 PRHDT, CDR2 FYEKMQ (reference sequence). This CDR3 is built from 17 residues. The V end lost 2 bases, the J end lost 1 base, and 14 bases lay between the germline ends. The CDR3 coding sequence is TGTGCCAGCAGCTTATACCGGGGAGGGGGAACTAATGAAAAACTGTTTTTT. Translation gives CASSLYRGGGTNEKLFF.

This clone was found once. The genes are TRBV4-2 and TRBJ2-7; weak D call: TRBD1 (6 bases). The germline CDR1 and CDR2 sequences are LGHNA and YNFKEQ. Deletions cut 3 bases from V and 3 bases from J, with 18 bases between. The CDR3 is made up of 16 amino acids. CDR3 sequence reads: CASSHWRRGGSYEQYF. In DNA, the CDR3 is TGTGCCAGCAGCCATTGGCGGCGAGGGGGAAGCTACGAGCAGTACTTC.

This chain connects TRBV27 to TRBJ1-4, with TRBD1 as a possible D gene (5 bases). Looked up from germline, CDR1 is MNHEY and CDR2 is SMNVEV (reference sequence). Trimming stripped 2 bases from V and 4 bases from J, with 17 bases between. CDR3 length: 17 residues. As DNA, the CDR3 is TGTGCCAGCAGTTTAGCCCTCCCTTGGGGCGTTAATGAAAAACTGTTTTTT. Translated: CASSLALPWGVNEKLFF.

The chain combines TRBV5-1 with TRBJ2-3; TRBD2 matches at 13 bases. Losses at the gene ends were 4 bases for V and 0 bases for J; bases not matched to a gene: 11. Germline V gene lookup returns CDR1 SGHRS and CDR2 YFSETQ. The CDR3 totals 19 residues. Here the CDR3 reads CASSRPGLAGEASTDTQYF. The DNA of the CDR3 is TGCGCCAGCAGCCGCCCTGGACTAGCGGGAGAGGCTAGCACAGATACGCAGTATTTT. Full variable domain (rest looked up from reference TRBV5-1 and TRBJ2-3): KAGVTQTPRYLIKTRGQQVTLSCSPISGHRSVSWYQQTPGQGLQFLFEYFSETQRNKGNFPGRFSGRQFSNSRSEMNVSTLELGDSALYLCASSRPGLAGEASTDTQYFGPGTRLTVL.

This sequence joins TRBV5-1 and TRBJ2-7; TRBD1 aligns across 7 bases. The germline V gene has CDR1 SGHRS and CDR2 YFSETQ. There are 14 residues in the CDR3. V shed 0 bases, J shed 2 bases, and the junction held 2 bases outside the gene matches. The CDR3 sequence is CASSLGTGPYEQYF. DNA of the CDR3: TGCGCCAGCAGCTTGGGGACAGGTCCCTACGAGCAGTACTTC. Full variable domain (remainder filled in from reference TRBV5-1 and TRBJ2-7): KAGVTQTPRYLIKTRGQQVTLSCSPISGHRSVSWYQQTPGQGLQFLFEYFSETQRNKGNFPGRFSGRQFSNSRSEMNVSTLELGDSALYLCASSLGTGPYEQYFGPGTRLTVT.

The rearrangement links TRBV18 to TRBJ2-6, with 8 bases identical to TRBD1. Germline trimming cut 3 bases from V and 0 bases from J; bases unmatched to any gene: 4. The CDR3 length is 17 residues. Per the germline V gene, CDR1 is KGHSH and CDR2 is LQKENI. CDR3 protein: CASSPRDRYSGANVLTF. CDR3 bases: TGTGCCAGCTCACCCCGGGACAGGTACTCTGGGGCCAACGTCCTGACTTTC.

The chain combines TRBV6-1 with TRBJ1-2, with D perhaps TRBD1 (5 bases). This CDR3 comprises 12 residues. Germline values: CDR1 MNHNS, CDR2 SASEGT. Trimming took 7 bases from V and 6 from J, leaving 12 bases between them. CDR3 amino acids: CASIIAGNGYTF. The CDR3 bases are TGTGCCAGCATTATCGCAGGGAATGGCTACACCTTC.

The chain employs TRBV9 and TRBJ2-1, with a tentative D call TRBD2 (7 bases). The CDR3 is 15 amino acids. Germline V gene sequence: CDR1 SGDLS, CDR2 YYNGEE. The germline V and J ends were trimmed by 4 bases and 6 bases, with 17 bases remaining between them. CDR3 sequence: CASSPMWGGLNEQFF. The CDR3, as DNA: TGTGCCAGCAGCCCTATGTGGGGGGGCCTCAATGAGCAGTTCTTC.

The rearrangement joins TRBV6-1 to TRBJ1-2, with D uncertain. Germline-derived CDR1 and CDR2 are MNHNS and SASEGT. The CDR3 contains 17 residues. Trimming stripped 1 base from V and 1 base from J, with 16 bases between. The CDR3 here is CASSEVPTYPDNYGYTF. The CDR3 nucleotides are TGTGCCAGCAGTGAAGTGCCCACGTACCCGGATAACTATGGCTACACCTTC.

V usage is TRBV11-2 and J usage is TRBJ1-3, with D possibly being TRBD1 (6 bases). Germline CDR1 and CDR2: SGHAT and FQNNGV. The CDR3 length is 17 residues. V lost 5 bases to trimming and J lost 2 bases, with 19 bases between them. The CDR3 protein is CASSPPQGGETGNTIYF. The CDR3 DNA is TGTGCCAGCAGCCCCCCCCAAGGGGGGGAAACTGGAAACACCATATATTTT.

This chain uses TRBV6-5 with TRBJ2-7; D uncertain. The CDR3 covers 15 residues. In germline, CDR1 is MNHEY, CDR2 SVGAGI. V gave up 0 bases and J gave up 0 bases, with 9 bases separating them. CDR3 region: CASSYSSAYSYEQYF. The CDR3 region has the DNA TGTGCCAGCAGTTACTCGTCCGCCTACTCCTACGAGCAGTACTTC.

J is TRBJ2-5 and V is TRBV9; TRBD2 is a possible D gene (6 bases). Per the germline V gene, CDR1 is SGDLS and CDR2 is YYNGEE. V was trimmed by 6 bases and J by 0 bases, leaving 12 bases between them. CDR3 size: 14 residues. In nucleotides, the CDR3 is TGTGCCAGCACCCGGGAGACTCACCAAGAGACCCAGTACTTC. This gives the protein CASTRETHQETQYF.

The CDR3: CASSAWTGPPRLNQPQHF. In DNA form, the CDR3 reads TGTGCCAGCAGCGCCTGGACGGGCCCACCTCGGTTAAATCAGCCCCAGCATTTT. This chain connects TRBV5-6 to TRBJ1-5; D remains unclear. The CDR3 loop spans 18 amino acids. V lost 4 bases to trimming and J lost 4 bases, with 24 bases between them. Germline V gives CDR1 SGHDT, CDR2 YYEEEE. The full variable domain, with the rest looked up from reference TRBV5-6 and TRBJ1-5, is DAGVTQSPTHLIKTRGQQVTLRCSPKSGHDTVSWYQQALGQGPQFIFQYYEEEERQRGNFPDRFSGHQFPNYSSELNVNALLLGDSALYLCASSAWTGPPRLNQPQHFGDGTRLSIL.

The V call is TRBV5-8, the J call TRBJ2-5; 8 positions agree with TRBD2. J lost 2 bases, V lost 4 bases, and 7 bases had no gene match. CDR1 is SGHTS and CDR2 is YDEGEE in the germline V gene. This CDR3 contains 15 residues. Here the CDR3 reads CASSKSGGGQETQYF. CDR3 nucleotide sequence: TGTGCCAGCAGCAAGTCGGGGGGGGGTCAAGAGACCCAGTACTTC.

The J gene is TRBJ1-3, the V gene TRBV12-5, with 9 bases aligning to TRBD1. Germline V gives CDR1 LGHNT, CDR2 FRNRAP. V lost 7 bases and J lost 5; bases outside the gene matches: 6. This CDR3 is built from 14 residues. The CDR3 spells CASAGDRVRNTIYF. In DNA, the CDR3 is TGTGCTAGTGCCGGGGACAGGGTGCGAAACACCATATATTTT.

This clone was observed a few times. V is TRBV30 and J is TRBJ1-5; tentative D call: TRBD1 (5 bases). The CDR3 has 11 residues. Trimming took 5 bases from V and 10 from J, leaving 12 bases between them. Germline V gives CDR1 GTSNPN, CDR2 SVGIG (reference sequence). The CDR3 is CAWSVRGPQHF. Here the CDR3 DNA reads TGTGCCTGGTCTGTACGGGGCCCCCAGCATTTT.

This clone has only one observation. Other DNA sequences from this sample encode an identical CDR3 as well. The V gene is TRBV27, the J gene TRBJ1-3, with D maybe TRBD1 (5 bases). V lost 9 bases and J 2 bases, leaving 14 bases between the germline ends. Germline V gene data show CDR1 as MNHEY and CDR2 as SMNVEV (reference sequence). CDR3 length: 14 amino acids. DNA of the CDR3: TGTGCCAGTAGCCGGGACGGCCCTGGAAACACCATATATTTT. Translated, it gives CASSRDGPGNTIYF.

The V call is TRBV5-1, the J call TRBJ1-1, with TRBD1 identical over 8 bases. Germline values: CDR1 SGHRS, CDR2 YFSETQ. The CDR3 is 17 residues long. J lost 1 base, V lost 0 bases, and 8 bases had no gene match. The CDR3 DNA reads as TGCGCCAGCAGCTTGGCGGTCAGGGGGCGCGCGAACACTGAAGCTTTCTTT. Protein sequence: CASSLAVRGRANTEAFF.

This sequence joins TRBV11-1 and TRBJ1-5, with 9 bases lining up with TRBD1. The CDR3 sequence is 15 residues long. V was pared by 5 bases and J by 5 bases, with 7 bases of the junction left unmatched. The germline CDR1 and CDR2 sequences are SGHAT and FQDESV (reference sequence). CDR3 region: CASSPRTGEDQPQHF. The CDR3 nucleotides are TGTGCCAGCAGCCCACGGACAGGGGAGGATCAGCCCCAGCATTTT.

The chain combines TRBV6-5 with TRBJ1-2; 8 nucleotides align to TRBD1. This CDR3 has 15 amino acids. V gave up 2 bases and J gave up 8 bases; unmatched junction bases: 10. Germline-derived CDR1 and CDR2 are MNHEY and SVGAGI. The CDR3 DNA sequence: TGTGCCAGCAGTTACATAGGACAGGGAGATCGCGGCTACACCTTC. Its translation: CASSYIGQGDRGYTF.

The chain employs TRBV7-8 and TRBJ1-1; D not certain. Per the germline V gene, CDR1 is SGHVS and CDR2 is FQNEAQ. The CDR3 is 16 residues long. V shed 5 bases and J shed 1 base, with 17 bases lying between them. The CDR3 sequence: CASSTRRQLWNTEAFF. Here the CDR3 DNA reads TGTGCCAGCAGCACCCGAAGACAATTATGGAACACTGAAGCTTTCTTT.